The rows below give T cell receptor beta chains drawn from one sample of a study of shared clonotypes between healthy human individuals. Assay used: immunoSEQ multiplex PCR; TCRdb lists only in-frame clones, some missing. The sample holds approximately 2.5 million clones, roughly 93% seen once. Sequencing was done on a sample of naive CD4+ T cells from PBMCs. These receptors were taken from a man aged 18 to 30 in good health. Some clones in this sample may be carry-over from other donors' samples. The CDR3 runs from the conserved cysteine through the conserved F or W. The D gene is left open where the match is weak. Clone size, where shown, is once, few, many, or a class for clones that have expanded.

v_call	d_call	clone_size	j_call	cdr3_aa	cdr3_nt
TRBV4-2	-	once	TRBJ1-2	CASSQDPDPNYGYTF	TGTGCCAGCAGCCAAGACCCGGATCCTAACTATGGCTACACCTTC
TRBV5-8	TRBD1	-	TRBJ2-5	CASSAGTGGFETQYF	TGTGCCAGCAGCGCCGGGACAGGGGGCTTTGAGACCCAGTACTTC
TRBV7-2	TRBD1	-	TRBJ2-7	CASSLLGTGVYEQYF	TGTGCCAGCAGCTTATTAGGGACAGGGGTCTACGAGCAGTACTTC
TRBV2	-	few	TRBJ1-5	CASSEGANQPQHF	TGTGCCAGCAGTGAAGGGGCCAATCAGCCCCAGCATTTT
TRBV10-2	-	-	TRBJ1-2	CASSDPGDHYGYTF	TGCGCCAGCAGTGACCCAGGGGACCACTATGGCTACACCTTC
TRBV11-2	-	-	TRBJ1-1	CASRGPLGFGAFF	TGTGCCAGCAGGGGGCCGCTTGGGTTTGGAGCTTTCTTT
TRBV5-1	-	-	TRBJ2-5	CASSMGPLETQYF	TGCGCCAGCAGCATGGGACCCCTCGAGACCCAGTACTTC
TRBV5-4	-	-	TRBJ1-2	CASSLDATYGYTF	TGTGCCAGCAGCTTGGATGCGACCTATGGCTACACCTTC
TRBV18	TRBD1	-	TRBJ1-1	CASSRGQGQTEAFF	TGTGCCAGCTCAAGAGGACAGGGTCAGACTGAAGCTTTCTTT
TRBV28	-	-	TRBJ1-2	CASSRWGSLNYGYTF	TGTGCCAGCAGTAGGTGGGGATCACTTAACTATGGCTACACCTTC
TRBV5-1	TRBD2	-	TRBJ2-7	CASSDLTSGSMEQYF	TGCGCCAGCAGCGATCTGACTAGCGGGAGTATGGAGCAGTACTTC
TRBV7-2	TRBD1	once	TRBJ2-5	CASSRTGEETQYF	TGTGCCAGCAGTAGGACAGGGGAAGAGACCCAGTACTTC
TRBV19	-	-	TRBJ2-7	CASRGPGSYEQYF	TGTGCCAGTAGGGGTCCCGGGAGCTACGAGCAGTACTTC
TRBV7-9	-	-	TRBJ2-7	CASSLYPAGMAYEQYF	TGTGCCAGCAGCTTATATCCCGCAGGGATGGCCTACGAGCAGTACTTC
TRBV13	-	-	TRBJ2-7	CASSRPGDEQYF	TGTGCCAGCAGCCGCCCTGGGGACGAGCAGTACTTC
TRBV4-1	-	-	TRBJ1-2	CASSRPQEGRNYGYTF	TGCGCCAGCAGCCGCCCTCAGGAGGGGAGAAACTATGGCTACACCTTC
TRBV27	-	-	TRBJ1-2	CASSLTGIQINYGYTF	TGTGCCAGCAGTTTGACGGGGATTCAGATTAACTATGGCTACACCTTC
TRBV6-1	-	-	TRBJ2-3	CASSATGTTDTQYF	TGTGCCAGCAGTGCAACCGGGACCACAGATACGCAGTATTTT
TRBV6-1	-	-	TRBJ1-4	CASSEQGRSYEKLFF	TGTGCCAGCAGTGAACAGGGGAGATCTTATGAAAAACTGTTTTTT
TRBV6-6	TRBD1	-	TRBJ1-2	CASSKRDSNYGYTF	TGTGCCAGCAGCAAGAGGGACAGCAACTATGGCTACACCTTC
TRBV2	-	-	TRBJ2-1	CASSEARGSPYNEQFF	TGTGCCAGCAGTGAAGCGCGAGGGTCCCCCTACAATGAGCAGTTCTTC
TRBV30	-	-	TRBJ1-3	CAWTPVGNTIYF	TGTGCCTGGACTCCCGTGGGAAACACCATATATTTT
TRBV7-7	TRBD2	once	TRBJ2-2	CASSSLAGPANTGELFF	TGTGCCAGCAGCTCGTTAGCGGGCCCTGCGAACACCGGGGAGCTGTTTTTT
TRBV9	-	once	TRBJ1-4	CASSVGANEKLFF	TGTGCCAGCAGCGTAGGAGCTAATGAAAAACTGTTTTTT
TRBV18	TRBD1	-	TRBJ1-1	CASSKGGLNTEAFF	TGTGCCAGCTCAAAAGGGGGCTTGAACACTGAAGCTTTCTTT
TRBV28	-	-	TRBJ1-2	CASNPNRLIYGYTF	TGTGCCAGCAACCCAAACCGACTCATCTATGGCTACACCTTC